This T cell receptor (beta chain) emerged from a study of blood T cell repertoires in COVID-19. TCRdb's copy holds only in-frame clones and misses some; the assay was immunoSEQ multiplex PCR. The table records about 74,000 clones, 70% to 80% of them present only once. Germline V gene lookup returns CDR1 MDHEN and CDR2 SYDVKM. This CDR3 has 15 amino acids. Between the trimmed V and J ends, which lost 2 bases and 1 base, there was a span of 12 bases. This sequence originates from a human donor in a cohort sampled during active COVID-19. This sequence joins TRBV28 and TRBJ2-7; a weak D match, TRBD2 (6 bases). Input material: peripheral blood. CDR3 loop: CASSLRSGGSYEQYF. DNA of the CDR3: TGTGCCAGCAGTTTAAGGTCCGGAGGGTCCTACGAGCAGTACTTC.